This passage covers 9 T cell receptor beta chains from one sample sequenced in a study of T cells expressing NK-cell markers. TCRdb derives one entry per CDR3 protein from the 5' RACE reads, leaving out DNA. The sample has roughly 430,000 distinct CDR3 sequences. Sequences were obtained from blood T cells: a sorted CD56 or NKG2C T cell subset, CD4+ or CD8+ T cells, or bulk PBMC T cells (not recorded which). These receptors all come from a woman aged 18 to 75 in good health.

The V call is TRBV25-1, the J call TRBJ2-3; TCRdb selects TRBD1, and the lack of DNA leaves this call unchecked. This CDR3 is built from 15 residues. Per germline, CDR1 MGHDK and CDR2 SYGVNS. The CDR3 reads CASARAGESTDTQYF. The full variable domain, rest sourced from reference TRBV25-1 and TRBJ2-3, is EADIYQTPRYLVIGTGKKITLECSQTMGHDKMYWYQQDPGMELHLIHYSYGVNSTEKGDLSSESTVSRIRTEHFPLTLESARPSHTSQYLCASARAGESTDTQYFGPGTRLTVL.

The CDR3 sequence is CASSPELGYGKTQYF. The chain is built from TRBV5-1 and TRBJ2-5; TCRdb designates TRBD2, a call that cannot be tested without DNA. The CDR3 has 15 amino acids. Germline V gene data show CDR1 as SGHRS and CDR2 as YFSETQ.

The CDR3 loop reads CASSYLSVTDTQYF. V usage is TRBV6-5 and J usage is TRBJ2-3. The CDR3 runs to 14 residues. Germline V gives CDR1 MNHEY, CDR2 SVGAGI.

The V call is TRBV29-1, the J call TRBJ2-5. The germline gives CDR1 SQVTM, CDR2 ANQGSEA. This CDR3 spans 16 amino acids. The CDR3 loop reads CSVEDLGWADQETQYF.

CDR3 in amino acids: CASSLRGFTDTQYF. The chain recombines TRBV12-3 or TRBV12-4 with TRBJ2-3; no DNA is available, so the TRBD1 call from TCRdb remains unchecked. This CDR3 is built from 14 residues.

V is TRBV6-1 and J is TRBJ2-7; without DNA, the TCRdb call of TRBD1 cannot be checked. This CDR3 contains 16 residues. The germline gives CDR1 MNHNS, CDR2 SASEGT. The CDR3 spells CASTEGWGQGGYEQYF.

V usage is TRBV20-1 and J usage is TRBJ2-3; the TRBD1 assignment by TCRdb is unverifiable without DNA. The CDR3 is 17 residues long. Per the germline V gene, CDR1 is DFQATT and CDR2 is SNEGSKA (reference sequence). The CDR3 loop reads CSARDSPGAGATDTQYF.

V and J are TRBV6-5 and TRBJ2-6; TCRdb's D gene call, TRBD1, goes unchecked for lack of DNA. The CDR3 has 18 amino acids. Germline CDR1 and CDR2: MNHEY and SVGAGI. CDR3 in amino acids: CASSYYGRSYSGANVLTF.

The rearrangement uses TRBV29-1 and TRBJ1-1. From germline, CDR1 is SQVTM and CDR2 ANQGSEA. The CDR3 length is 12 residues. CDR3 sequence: CSVEIINTEAFF. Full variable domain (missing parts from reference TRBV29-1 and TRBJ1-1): SAVISQKPSRDICQRGTSLTIQCQVDSQVTMMFWYRQQPGQSLTLIATANQGSEATYESGFVIDKFPISRPNLTFSTLTVSNMSPEDSSIYLCSVEIINTEAFFGQGTRLTVV.